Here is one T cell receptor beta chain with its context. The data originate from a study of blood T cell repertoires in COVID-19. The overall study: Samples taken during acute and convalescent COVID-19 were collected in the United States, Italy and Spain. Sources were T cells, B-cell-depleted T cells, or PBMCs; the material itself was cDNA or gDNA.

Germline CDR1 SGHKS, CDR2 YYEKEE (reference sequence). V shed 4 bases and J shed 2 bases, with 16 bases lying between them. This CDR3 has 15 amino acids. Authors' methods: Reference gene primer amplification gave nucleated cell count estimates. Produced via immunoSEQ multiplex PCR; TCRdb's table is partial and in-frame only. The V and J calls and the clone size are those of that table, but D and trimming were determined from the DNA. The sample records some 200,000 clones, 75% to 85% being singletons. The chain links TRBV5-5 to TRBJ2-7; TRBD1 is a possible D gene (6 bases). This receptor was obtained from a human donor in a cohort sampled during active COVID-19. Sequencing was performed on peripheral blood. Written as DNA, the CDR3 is TGTGCCAGCAGCGGGACCGACAGGTCCGCCTACGAGCAGTACTTC. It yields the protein CASSGTDRSAYEQYF.